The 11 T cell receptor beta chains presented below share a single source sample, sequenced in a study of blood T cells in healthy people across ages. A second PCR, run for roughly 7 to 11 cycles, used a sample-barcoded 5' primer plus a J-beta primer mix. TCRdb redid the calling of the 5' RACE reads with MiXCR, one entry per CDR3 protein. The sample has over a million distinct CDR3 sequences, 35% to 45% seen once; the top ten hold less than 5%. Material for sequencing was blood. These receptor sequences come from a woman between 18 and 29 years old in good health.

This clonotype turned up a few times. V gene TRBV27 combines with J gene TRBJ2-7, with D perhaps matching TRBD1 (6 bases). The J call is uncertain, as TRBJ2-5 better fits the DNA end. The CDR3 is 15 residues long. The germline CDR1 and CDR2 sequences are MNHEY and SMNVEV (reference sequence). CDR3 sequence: CASSYTTTGWETQYF. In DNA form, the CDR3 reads TGTGCCAGCAGCTATACAACCACAGGGTGGGAGACCCAGTACTTC.

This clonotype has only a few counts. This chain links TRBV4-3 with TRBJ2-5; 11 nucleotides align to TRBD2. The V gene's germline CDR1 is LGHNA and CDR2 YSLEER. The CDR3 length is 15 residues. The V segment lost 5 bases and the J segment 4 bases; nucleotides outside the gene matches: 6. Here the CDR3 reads CASSSDLAGGETQYF. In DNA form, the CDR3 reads TGCGCCAGCAGCTCTGACCTAGCGGGGGGAGAGACCCAGTACTTC.

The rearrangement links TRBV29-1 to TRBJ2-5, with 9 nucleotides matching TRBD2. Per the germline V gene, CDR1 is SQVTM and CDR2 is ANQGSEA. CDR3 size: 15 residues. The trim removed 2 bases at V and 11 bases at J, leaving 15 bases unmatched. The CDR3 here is CSVEPAGGRYNEQYF. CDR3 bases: TGCAGCGTTGAACCAGCGGGGGGTCGCTACAATGAGCAGTACTTC. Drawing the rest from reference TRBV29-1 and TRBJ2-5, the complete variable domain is SAVISQKPSRDICQRGTSLTIQCQVDSQVTMMFWYRQQPGQSLTLIATANQGSEATYESGFVIDKFPISRPNLTFSTLTVSNMSPEDSSIYLCSVEPAGGRYNEQYFGPGTRLLVL.

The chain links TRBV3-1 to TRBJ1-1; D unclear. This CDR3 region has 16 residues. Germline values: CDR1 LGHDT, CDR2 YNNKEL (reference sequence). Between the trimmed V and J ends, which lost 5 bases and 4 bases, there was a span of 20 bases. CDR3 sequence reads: CASSRPVEGWFTEAFF. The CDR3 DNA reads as TGTGCCAGCAGCAGACCTGTGGAGGGATGGTTCACTGAAGCTTTCTTT. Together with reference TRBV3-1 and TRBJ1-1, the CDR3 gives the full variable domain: DTAVSQTPKYLVTQMGNDKSIKCEQNLGHDTMYWYKQDSKKFLKIMFSYNNKELIINETVPNRFSPKSPDKAHLNLHINSLELGDSAVYFCASSRPVEGWFTEAFFGQGTRLTVV.

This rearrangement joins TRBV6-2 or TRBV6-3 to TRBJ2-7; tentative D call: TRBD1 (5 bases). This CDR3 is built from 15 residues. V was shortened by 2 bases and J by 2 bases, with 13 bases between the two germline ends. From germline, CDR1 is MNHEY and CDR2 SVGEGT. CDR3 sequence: CASSYRTRRPYEQYF. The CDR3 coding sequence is TGTGCCAGCAGTTACAGGACAAGACGACCCTACGAGCAGTACTTC.

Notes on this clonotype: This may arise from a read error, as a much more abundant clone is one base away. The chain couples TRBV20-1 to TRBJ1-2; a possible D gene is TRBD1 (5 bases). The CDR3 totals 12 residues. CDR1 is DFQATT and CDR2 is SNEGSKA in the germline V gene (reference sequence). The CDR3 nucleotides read TGCAGTACTAGTCAGGGTGGCTATGGCTACACCTTC. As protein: CSTSQGGYGYTF.

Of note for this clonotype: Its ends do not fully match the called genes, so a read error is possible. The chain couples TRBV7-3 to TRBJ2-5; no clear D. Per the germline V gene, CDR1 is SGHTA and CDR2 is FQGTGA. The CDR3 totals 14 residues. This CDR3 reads CASSLELAGNEQYF. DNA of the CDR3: TGTGCTAGCAGCTTAGAACTGGCAGGCAATGAGCAGTACTTC.

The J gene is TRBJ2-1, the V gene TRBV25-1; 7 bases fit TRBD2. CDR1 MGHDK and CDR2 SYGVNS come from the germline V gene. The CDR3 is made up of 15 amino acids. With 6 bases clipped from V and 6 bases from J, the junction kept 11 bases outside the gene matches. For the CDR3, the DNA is TGTGCCAGCAGCTTATCCGGGACTATTGGCAATGAGCAGTTCTTC. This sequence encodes CASSLSGTIGNEQFF.

The CDR3 protein is CASSLFQGINTEAFF. In DNA, the CDR3 is TGTGCCAGCAGTTTATTTCAGGGAATTAACACTGAAGCTTTCTTT. The chain joins TRBV27 to TRBJ1-1, with D perhaps TRBD1 (5 bases). With 1 base removed from V and 2 bases from J, the gap between germline ends came to 11 bases. The CDR3 has 15 amino acids. CDR1 and CDR2 from the germline V gene are MNHEY and SMNVEV (reference sequence).

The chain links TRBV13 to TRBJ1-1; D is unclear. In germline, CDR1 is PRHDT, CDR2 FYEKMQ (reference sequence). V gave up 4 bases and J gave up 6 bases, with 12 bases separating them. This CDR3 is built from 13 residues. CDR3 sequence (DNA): TGTGCCAGCAGCTACCTCGGAAAATCTGAAGCTTTCTTT. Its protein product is CASSYLGKSEAFF. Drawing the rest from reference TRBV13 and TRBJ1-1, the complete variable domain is AAGVIQSPRHLIKEKRETATLKCYPIPRHDTVYWYQQGPGQDPQFLISFYEKMQSDKGSIPDRFSAQQFSDYHSELNMSSLELGDSALYFCASSYLGKSEAFFGQGTRLTVV.

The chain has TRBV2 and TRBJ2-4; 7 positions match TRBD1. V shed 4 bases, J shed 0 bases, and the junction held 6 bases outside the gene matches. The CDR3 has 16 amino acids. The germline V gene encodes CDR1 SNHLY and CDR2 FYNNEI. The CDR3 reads CASSATGAIAKNIQYF. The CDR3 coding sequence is TGTGCCAGCAGTGCAACAGGGGCTATAGCCAAAAACATTCAGTACTTC.